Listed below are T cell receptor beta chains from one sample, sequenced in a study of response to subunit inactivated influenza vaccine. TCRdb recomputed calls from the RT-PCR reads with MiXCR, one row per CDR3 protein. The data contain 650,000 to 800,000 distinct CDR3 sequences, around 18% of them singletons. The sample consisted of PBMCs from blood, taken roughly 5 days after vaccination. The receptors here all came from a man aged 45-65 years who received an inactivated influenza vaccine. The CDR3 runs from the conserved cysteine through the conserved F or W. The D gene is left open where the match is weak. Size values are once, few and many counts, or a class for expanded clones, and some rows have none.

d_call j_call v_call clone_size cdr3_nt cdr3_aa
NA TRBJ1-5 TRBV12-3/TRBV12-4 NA TGTGCCAGCAGTTTAGCCCCCCTGGGCAATCAGCCCCAGCATTTT CASSLAPLGNQPQHF
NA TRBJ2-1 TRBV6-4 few TGTGCCAGCAGCCGAAGCGTTGGGTCGGGTGAGCAGTTCTTC CASSRSVGSGEQFF
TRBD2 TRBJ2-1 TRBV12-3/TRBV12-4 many TGTGCCAGCAGTTCCCCGGCTCGCGGGGGGGCTAATGAGCAGTTCTTC CASSSPARGGANEQFF
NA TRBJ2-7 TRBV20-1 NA TGCAGTGCTAGATCATCGACAGACTCCTACGAGCAGTACTTC CSARSSTDSYEQYF
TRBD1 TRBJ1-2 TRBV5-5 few TGTGCCAGCAGCTTGCGCGGGACAGGGAATGCCTATGGCTACACCTTC CASSLRGTGNAYGYTF
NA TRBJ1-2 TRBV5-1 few TGCGCCAGCAGATGGGGGCTGGATGGCTACACCTTC CASRWGLDGYTF
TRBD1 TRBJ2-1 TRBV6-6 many TGTGCCAGCAGTTACTACAGGGGGCATGAGCAGTTCTTC CASSYYRGHEQFF
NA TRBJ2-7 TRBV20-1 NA TGCAGTGCAAGGCCTGGCACAGGGATTTACGAGCAGTACTTC CSARPGTGIYEQYF
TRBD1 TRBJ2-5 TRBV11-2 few TGTGCCAGCAGCCACGGACAGGGGATTGAGACCCAGTACTTC CASSHGQGIETQYF
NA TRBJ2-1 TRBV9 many TGTGCCAGCAGCGTAGTGGGATCCTCCTACAATGAGCAGTTCTTC CASSVVGSSYNEQFF
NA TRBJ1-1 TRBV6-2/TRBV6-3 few TGTGCCAGCAGTCCGACCCAGACAGGGAACACTGAAGCTTTCTTT CASSPTQTGNTEAFF
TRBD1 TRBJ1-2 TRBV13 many TGTGCCAGCAGCGCGTGGACAGGGACGAACTATGGCTACACCTTC CASSAWTGTNYGYTF
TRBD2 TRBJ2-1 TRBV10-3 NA TGTGCCATCAGTGATGAGGGACTAGCTTCGGACCAGTTCTTC CAISDEGLASDQFF
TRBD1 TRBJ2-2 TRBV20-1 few TGCAGTGCTAGAGATCGGGGGACAGGGATGGCGAACACCGGGGAGCTGTTTTTT CSARDRGTGMANTGELFF
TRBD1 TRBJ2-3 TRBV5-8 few TGTGCCAGCAGCACCGGGACAGGTACCACAGATACGCAGTATTTT CASSTGTGTTDTQYF
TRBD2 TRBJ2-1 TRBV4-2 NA TGTGCCAGCAGCCGGGGACTAGCGGGAGGGGACTACAATGAGCAGTTCTTC CASSRGLAGGDYNEQFF
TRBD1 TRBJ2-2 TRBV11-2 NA TGTGCCAGCAGCTTCCGCGGACAGGAAAGATTTAACACCGGGGAGCTGTTTTTT CASSFRGQERFNTGELFF
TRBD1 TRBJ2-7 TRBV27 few TGTGCCAGCAGCTGGACAGGGGGCGTGGACGAGCAGTACTTC CASSWTGGVDEQYF
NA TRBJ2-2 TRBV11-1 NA TGTGCCAGCAGCCCCTCGGCAACGAACACCGGGGAGCTGTTTTTT CASSPSATNTGELFF
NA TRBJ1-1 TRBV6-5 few TGTGCCACCGGGAGGGGCAACACTGAAGCTTTCTTT CATGRGNTEAFF
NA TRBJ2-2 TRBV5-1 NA TGCGCCAGCAGCTCTTTCACCCTGAACACCGGGGAGCTGTTTTTT CASSSFTLNTGELFF
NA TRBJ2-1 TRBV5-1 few TGCGCCAGCAGCTTGGCCCCGGGTGGGAACAATGAGCAGTTCTTC CASSLAPGGNNEQFF
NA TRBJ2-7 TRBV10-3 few TGTGCCATCAGTTCTAGGGGGGAGAGATCCTACGAGCAGTACTTC CAISSRGERSYEQYF
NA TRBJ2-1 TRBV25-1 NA TGTGCCAGCAGTGTCCCACCGGGACCAACAATCAATGAGCAGTTCTTC CASSVPPGPTINEQFF
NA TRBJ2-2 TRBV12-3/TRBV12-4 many TGTGCCAGCAGTTTGAGGGACACCGGGGAGCTGTTTTTT CASSLRDTGELFF
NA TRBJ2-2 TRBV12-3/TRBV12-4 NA TGTGCCAGCTCCCCCAAAACTAGATCCGGGGAGCTGTTTTTT CASSPKTRSGELFF
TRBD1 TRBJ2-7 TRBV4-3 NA TGCGCCAGCAGCCAGGAGACAGGGGGCGAGGTGCGGGCCTACGAGCAGTACTTC CASSQETGGEVRAYEQYF
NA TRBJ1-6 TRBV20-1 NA TGCAGTGCCGCTGCCGCAGGGATATATTCACCCCTCCACTTT CSAAAAGIYSPLHF
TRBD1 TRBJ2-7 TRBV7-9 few TGTGCCAGCAGCTTGAATCCGGGACAGGCTTCCCCGTACTTC CASSLNPGQASPYF
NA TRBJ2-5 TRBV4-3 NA TGCGCCAGCAGCCACCGACTAGAAGAGACCCAGTACTTC CASSHRLEETQYF
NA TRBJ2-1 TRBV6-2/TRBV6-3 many TGTGCCAGCAGTGTGAGGGAAGAGCAGTTCTTC CASSVREEQFF
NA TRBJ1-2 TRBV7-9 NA TGTGCCAGCAGCTTAGTGCCCCCGAGGGGGAGACACTATGGCTACACCTTC CASSLVPPRGRHYGYTF
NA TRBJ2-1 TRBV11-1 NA TGTGCCAGCAGCACCCGTCTGTCGGCAGGGGTACGGATTAGATCCTACAATGAGCAGTTCTTC CASSTRLSAGVRIRSYNEQFF
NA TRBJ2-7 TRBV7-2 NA TGTGCCAGCAGCTTATACAGGGAGCACGAGCAGTACTTC CASSLYREHEQYF
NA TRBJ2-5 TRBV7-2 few TGTGCCAGCAGCTTATATGGGGGCCGGGAGACCCAGTACTTC CASSLYGGRETQYF
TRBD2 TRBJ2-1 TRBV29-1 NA TGCAGCGTTGAAGTGGGACTAGTCGGCGGCGAGCAGTTCTTC CSVEVGLVGGEQFF
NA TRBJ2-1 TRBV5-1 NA TGCGCCAGCAGCTCCAGGGTTAGTGAGCAGTTCTTC CASSSRVSEQFF
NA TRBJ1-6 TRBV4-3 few TGCGCCAGCCTCCGGGGCTGGAGCTCCTATAATTCACCCCTCCACTTT CASLRGWSSYNSPLHF
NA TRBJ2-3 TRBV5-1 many TGCGCCAGCAGCTCCCCGGACCGTAGCACAGATACGCAGTATTTT CASSSPDRSTDTQYF
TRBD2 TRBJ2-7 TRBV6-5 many TGTGCCAGCAGTTACCGATCTACTAGCGGGGGGACTTACTCCTACGAGCAGTACTTC CASSYRSTSGGTYSYEQYF
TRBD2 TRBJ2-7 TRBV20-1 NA TGCAGTGCTCCAGAAAAAGGGAGGGGCTACGAGCAGTACTTC CSAPEKGRGYEQYF
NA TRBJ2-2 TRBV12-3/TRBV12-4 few TGTGCCAGCAGTTTGGGCAGTTTATTTGAAAGGACCGGGGAGCTGTTTTTT CASSLGSLFERTGELFF
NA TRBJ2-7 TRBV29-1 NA TGCAGCGTGGAAGCAGGGGACTCCTACGAGCAGTACTTC CSVEAGDSYEQYF
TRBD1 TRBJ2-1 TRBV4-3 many TGCGCCAGCAGCCAAGACGGGACAGGGGTCGACGAGCAGTTCTTC CASSQDGTGVDEQFF
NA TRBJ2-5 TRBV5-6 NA TGTGCCAGCAGCGTCGGGGTCCAAGAGACCCAGTACTTC CASSVGVQETQYF
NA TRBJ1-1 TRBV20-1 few TGCAGTGCTTACGACAGACGCGGCACTGAAGCTTTCTTT CSAYDRRGTEAFF
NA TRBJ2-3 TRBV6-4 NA TGTGCCAGTGCCGAACAGGGGCGGGGAGATACGCAGTATTTT CASAEQGRGDTQYF
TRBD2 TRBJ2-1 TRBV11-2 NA TGTGCCAGCAGCTATAGCGGGATGGGGAATGAGCAGTTCTTC CASSYSGMGNEQFF
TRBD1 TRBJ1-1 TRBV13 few TGTGCCAGCAGCCCTCAGGGGGCTGGGAACACTGAAGCTTTCTTT CASSPQGAGNTEAFF
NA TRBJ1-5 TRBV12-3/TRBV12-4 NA TGTGCCAGCAGTGGTGGGCAATATCAGCCCCAGCATTTT CASSGGQYQPQHF
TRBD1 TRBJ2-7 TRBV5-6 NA TGTGCCAGCAGCTTGGGGACAGGGATTAGGGAGTACTTC CASSLGTGIREYF
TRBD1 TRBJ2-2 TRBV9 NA TGTGCCAGCAGCCGACAGGGAGCGGCCGGGGAGCTGTTTTTT CASSRQGAAGELFF
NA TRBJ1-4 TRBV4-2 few TGTGCCAGCAGCCAAGACCGTCACCGGGGAGAGGAAAAACTGTTTTTT CASSQDRHRGEEKLFF
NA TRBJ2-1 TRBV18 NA TGTGCCAGCTCACCATCGGCAAGTTACTACAATGAGCAGTTCTTC CASSPSASYYNEQFF
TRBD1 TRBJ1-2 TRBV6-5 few TGTGCCAGCAGTTCCCAGGCCAGGGGGAACTATGGCTACACCTTC CASSSQARGNYGYTF